The clone carrying this T cell receptor beta chain was counted ten times or more. The data derive from a study of CDR3 diversity in severe acne. TCRdb redid the calling of the PCR reads with MiXCR, one entry per CDR3 protein. The sample has around 94,000 distinct CDR3 sequences; approximately 47% are singletons. Germline CDR1 and CDR2: SGHAT and FQNNGV. This CDR3 is built from 14 residues. Trimming stripped 5 bases from V and 1 base from J, with 9 bases between. This sequence originates from a male donor with acne. Sequencing input: blood. The V call is TRBV11-2, the J call TRBJ1-5; D unresolved. DNA for the CDR3: TGTGCCAGCAGCGAAGGGAGCAGCAATCAGCCCCAGCATTTT. Protein sequence: CASSEGSSNQPQHF.